This T cell receptor (beta chain) was obtained from a study of CD39 and CD103 CD8 tumor-infiltrating T cells. Sequencing was performed with immunoSEQ multiplex PCR; in TCRdb, only in-frame clones are kept and a portion is missing. This sample yields 2,500 to 3,000 clones, of which around four fifths are seen a single time; roughly 21% belongs to the top ten. V was trimmed by 6 bases and J by 4 bases, leaving 15 bases between them. In germline, CDR1 is LGHNA, CDR2 YSLEER. This CDR3 contains 14 residues. The source is a human donor with head and neck squamous cell carcinoma. The material sequenced was CD39- CD103- CD8+ T cells sorted from the tumor. Subset specified: CD103-CD39- double-negative CD45RA- CD8 T cells. This chain links TRBV4-3 with TRBJ1-2; maybe TRBD1 (6 bases). The CDR3 spells CASRQTWGPYGYTF. CDR3 bases: TGCGCCAGCAGGCAGACTTGGGGGCCCTATGGCTACACCTTC.